The TCR beta chain described here comes from a study of T cell responses to AZD1222 COVID-19 vaccine (dated by TCRdb to 2020 to 2023). Regarding the research as a whole: A total of over 230 trial participants underwent TCR sequencing, of whom around 210 had received two doses of AZD1222 and about 25 had received two doses of the MenACWY control vaccine. Enrollment into the trials was organized by age into subgroups of 18-55, 56-69 and 70-plus years, and those subgroups contained about 160, 30 and 59 TCR-sequenced participants, respectively.

The CDR3 regions of human TCRbeta chains were analyzed by immunosequencing. The study's processing was this. TCRs in the repertoires were compared against a reference library of SARS-CoV-2-specific TCRs that had been generated with the MIRA antigen-specificity platform. Breadth meant the fraction of unique TCRs that were SARS-CoV-2-associated, whereas depth meant the fraction of total T cells that were SARS-CoV-2-associated. Each spike-specific TCR was assigned to its reactive spike region and to a CD4 or CD8 class using the MIRA data. Log10-transformed breadth and depth values were compared by one-way ANOVA with Sidak's multiple comparisons tests. Not all clones reach the TCRdb copy of this immuneACCESS table, which keeps in-frame sequences only. Checked studies attribute under half of the gap to unresolved V genes and leave the rest unexplained. That table is the source of V, J and clone size, and D and trimming were worked out from the DNA. This sample gives about 150,000 clones in total; 92% of them show up just once. The ten largest clonotypes hold approximately 3.6% of the sample.

About this clone: The antigen it binds to is not known. Nothing much larger sits one base from this clone, and base qualities are not available.

What this sample's time point label stands for: about 28 days (+/-7) after the second vaccine dose. AZD1222 recipients whose second dose came at about 4 weeks and those whose second dose came at about 12 weeks were combined into one group, since spike-specific TCR depth and breadth did not differ between the two schedules. Vaccinee samples were obtained from the UK trials COV001 and COV002, which included a single-blind randomized controlled phase 2/3 trial of AZD1222 (ChAdOx1 nCoV-19) in healthy adults. For TCRbeta chain sequencing, PBMC samples were collected from trial participants at day 0 and at day 28 after the second dose. General conclusions and limits of the study: Reportedly, almost half of the unique spike-specific TCRs recognized epitopes lying outside the regions that are mutated in the B.1.351 and B.1.1.7 variants. The 56-69-year group was small, and its depth increase did not reach significance, likely because of low power. CD4 TCRs associated with the vaccine covered the entire spike protein, and the dominant responses were in regions 160-218 and 743-854. Participants were mostly white British, with more females than males. The authors suggested clonal diversity may have been underestimated. Only five or six AZD1222 recipients were SARS-CoV-2 seropositive at baseline, limiting conclusions about previously exposed vaccinees. Because no day 14 peak-response samples were available, repertoires were characterized only after the peak T cell response. A significant rise in spike-specific TCR breadth and depth was observed after two AZD1222 doses relative to day 0 and relative to MenACWY recipients.

The TCR comes from an adult who received the AZD1222 COVID-19 vaccine. Sequenced material: peripheral blood, taken 28 days after the second AZD1222 dose.

CDR3 sequence: CASSSDRGLYEQYF. The DNA reads TGTGCCAGCAGTTCCGACAGGGGGCTCTACGAGCAGTACTTC. The V and J genes are TRBV27 and TRBJ2-7, with 10 bases in between that match TRBD1. The CDR3 holds 14 amino acids from the cysteine to the phenylalanine. The DNA shown is the 42-base CDR3, in frame from base 1. From V the trimming removes 4 bases and from J it removes 3 bases, while the gene matches leave 3 bases of the junction unaccounted for. In the germline V gene (reference sequence), CDR1 corresponds to MNHEY and CDR2 to SMNVEV.